One and the same sample provided the 14 T cell receptor beta chains below, sequenced in a study of blood T cell repertoires in COVID-19. TCRdb keeps only in-frame clones here, not all; method: immunoSEQ multiplex PCR. The profile shows approximately 100,000 clones, roughly 84% of them singletons. Material for sequencing was peripheral blood. All receptors derive from a human donor in a cohort sampled during active COVID-19.

This clone was detected only a few times. The chain is built from TRBV5-1 and TRBJ2-3; 8 bases are a match to TRBD2. The CDR3 is made up of 16 amino acids. CDR1 and CDR2 (germline): SGHRS, YFSETQ. J gave up 1 base and V 0 bases, and 4 bases lay outside the gene matches. CDR3 loop: CASSLVSGARTDTQYF. For the CDR3, the DNA is TGCGCCAGCAGCTTGGTTAGCGGGGCCCGCACAGATACGCAGTATTTT.

The V and J genes are TRBV25-1 and TRBJ2-7; a weak D match, TRBD2 (6 bases). V was clipped by 5 bases and J by 5 bases, with 7 bases between them. In germline, CDR1 is MGHDK, CDR2 SYGVNS. This CDR3 is built from 11 residues. The CDR3 reads CASSRRDEQYF. The CDR3 DNA is TGTGCCAGCAGTCGGAGGGACGAGCAGTACTTC.

V is TRBV11-3 and J is TRBJ1-1; TRBD1 is a possible D gene (5 bases). The V end was cut by 5 bases, the J end by 6 bases, with 28 bases between. This CDR3 region has 18 residues. Germline V gives CDR1 SGHNT, CDR2 YENEEA. In DNA, the CDR3 is TGTGCCAGCAGCCCCCGGGGGGGATGGGGGGGAGAACAATCTGAAGCTTTCTTT. This codes for CASSPRGGWGGEQSEAFF.

The chain has TRBV4-1 and TRBJ1-2; 7 bases match TRBD1. Germline CDR1 and CDR2: MGHRA and YSYEKL. The junction had 12 bases not matched to a gene; V was cut back by 4 bases and J by 4 bases. The CDR3 has 16 amino acids. In nucleotides, the CDR3 is TGCGCCAGCAGCCTCTCCCGGGAACAGGGGACCTATGGCTACACCTTC. As protein: CASSLSREQGTYGYTF.

The V gene is TRBV7-3, the J gene TRBJ1-2; D perhaps matches TRBD1 (6 bases). V dropped 2 bases and J dropped 8 bases, with 15 bases sitting between them. Germline-derived CDR1 and CDR2 are SGHTA and FQGTGA. There are 14 residues in the CDR3. CDR3 in DNA: TGTGCCAGCAGCTTAGGGGGCCGGGGCGACGGCTACACCTTC. Amino acids: CASSLGGRGDGYTF.

The chain recombines TRBV7-9 with TRBJ2-1, with 9 bases that match TRBD2. The trim removed 6 bases at V and 0 bases at J, leaving 6 bases unmatched. This CDR3 is 16 amino acids long. Looked up from germline, CDR1 is SEHNR and CDR2 is FQNEAQ (reference sequence). The CDR3 DNA is TGTGCCAGCAGAAGACTAGCGGAGACCTCCTACAATGAGCAGTTCTTC. Its translation is CASRRLAETSYNEQFF.

The chain is built from TRBV5-1 and TRBJ1-2; TRBD1 might be the D (6 bases). The V gene's germline CDR1 is SGHRS and CDR2 YFSETQ. Trimming shortened V by 0 bases and J by 4 bases, and 13 bases separated the two germline ends. The CDR3 is 15 residues long. CDR3 sequence (DNA): TGCGCCAGCAGCTTGGCGGGTCAGGGGTCCTATGGCTACACCTTC. The encoded protein is CASSLAGQGSYGYTF.

The CDR3 nucleotides are TGTGCCAGCAGTTACATTCGCGGGGTGGCCACAGATACGCAGTATTTT. This gives the protein CASSYIRGVATDTQYF. The chain employs TRBV6-2 or TRBV6-3 and TRBJ2-3; TRBD2 might be the D (6 bases). CDR1 and CDR2 (germline): MNHEY, SVGEGT. The germline V and J ends were trimmed by 2 bases and 2 bases, with 14 bases remaining between them. The length of the CDR3 is 16 residues.

J is TRBJ1-2 and V is TRBV5-6; 8 positions agree with TRBD1. This CDR3 contains 14 residues. V dropped 2 bases and J dropped 4; count of bases not matched to a gene: 4. CDR1 is SGHDT and CDR2 is YYEEEE in the germline V gene. The CDR3 nucleotides read TGTGCCAGCAGCTTAACAGGGGGAAGCTATGGCTACACCTTC. This gives the protein CASSLTGGSYGYTF.

The chain uses TRBV29-1 and TRBJ1-1; 9 bases align to TRBD1. The CDR3 spans 14 residues. Germline CDR1 and CDR2: SQVTM and ANQGSEA. V was pared by 5 bases and J by 0 bases, with 4 bases of the junction left unmatched. DNA for the CDR3: TGCAGCGTTTCGGACAGGGGCCTGAACACTGAAGCTTTCTTT. Translation gives CSVSDRGLNTEAFF.

This chain connects TRBV20-1 to TRBJ1-3; D is uncertain. Trimming removed 6 bases at V and 4 bases at J, with 7 bases between. The CDR3 is 11 amino acids. CDR1 and CDR2 (germline): DFQATT, SNEGSKA (reference sequence). CDR3 sequence (DNA): TGCAGTGCGATTCGGGGAAACACCATATATTTT. Its protein is CSAIRGNTIYF.

V is TRBV11-1 and J is TRBJ2-2; 8 bases agree with TRBD2. J gave up 1 base and V 4 bases, and 5 bases lay outside the gene matches. This CDR3 region has 16 residues. CDR1 and CDR2 (germline): SGHAT, FQDESV (reference sequence). The CDR3 is CASSYLAGMNTGELFF. The CDR3 nucleotides read TGTGCCAGCAGCTACCTAGCGGGTATGAACACCGGGGAGCTGTTTTTT.

This rearrangement joins TRBV7-2 to TRBJ1-5; D is undetermined. The V gene lost 5 bases and the J gene lost 0 bases, with 11 bases spanning the gap. This CDR3 has 15 amino acids. CDR1 SGHTA and CDR2 FQGNSA come from the germline V gene. The CDR3, as DNA: TGTGCCAGCAGCCCCGCAGGTCTTAGCAATCAGCCCCAGCATTTT. Translation: CASSPAGLSNQPQHF. The full variable domain, in which reference TRBV7-2 and TRBJ1-5 provide the parts outside the CDR3, is GAGVSQSPSNKVTEKGKDVELRCDPISGHTALYWYRQSLGQGLEFLIYFQGNSAPDKSGLPSDRFSAERTGGSVSTLTIQRTQQEDSAVYLCASSPAGLSNQPQHFGDGTRLSIL.

This clone was detected a few times. J is TRBJ1-1 and V is TRBV11-2; TRBD1 might be the D (6 bases). CDR1 SGHAT and CDR2 FQNNGV come from the germline V gene. The CDR3 has 13 amino acids. V gave up 4 bases and J gave up 7 bases, with 13 bases separating them. The CDR3 nucleotides are TGTGCCAGCAGCTCGCAGGGGATAGGTGAAGCTTTCTTT. Translating it yields CASSSQGIGEAFF.